The 21 T cell receptor beta chains below all came from one sample that was sequenced in a study of blood T cell repertoires in COVID-19. Produced via immunoSEQ multiplex PCR; TCRdb's table is partial and in-frame only. In the table there are 70,000 or so clones, approximately 90% of which are singletons. Sequenced input: peripheral blood. The origin of the receptors is an elderly woman with active COVID-19.

The sample holds one count of this clone. This chain joins TRBV7-2 and TRBJ2-7; the match to TRBD2 covers 8 bases. Trimming took 2 bases from V and 3 from J; bases not matched to a gene: 3. CDR3 length: 14 amino acids. Germline V gene sequence: CDR1 SGHTA, CDR2 FQGNSA. The CDR3 is CASSLSGSSYEQYF. As DNA, the CDR3 is TGTGCCAGCAGCTTAAGCGGGAGCAGCTACGAGCAGTACTTC.

The J gene is TRBJ1-4, the V gene TRBV4-2; TRBD1 might be the D (6 bases). Germline values: CDR1 LGHNA, CDR2 YNFKEQ. V lost 4 bases, J lost 6 bases, and 12 bases lay in between. This CDR3 region has 14 residues. The CDR3 coding sequence is TGTGCCAGCAGCCTCGGACAGAAGGATGAAAAACTGTTTTTT. Amino acids: CASSLGQKDEKLFF.

This chain connects TRBV7-3 to TRBJ2-5; D is possibly TRBD2 (7 bases). This CDR3 contains 15 residues. V was shortened by 0 bases and J by 5 bases, with 13 bases between the two germline ends. The germline gives CDR1 SGHTA, CDR2 FQGTGA. The CDR3 nucleotides are TGTGCCAGCAGCTTAACTAGGGGGGGCCGGGAGACCCAGTACTTC. Translating gives CASSLTRGGRETQYF.

This chain connects TRBV3-1 (or the pseudogene TRBV3-2) to TRBJ1-1; D is uncertain. Trimming pared 7 bases from V and 1 base from J, leaving 22 bases between. The CDR3 has 17 residues. Germline CDR1 reads LGHDT; CDR2 reads YNNKEL (reference sequence). The CDR3 bases are TGTGCCAGCAACGACCGGTCTCGGGGTTACAGGAACACTGAAGCTTTCTTT. This gives the protein CASNDRSRGYRNTEAFF.

The chain couples TRBV4-1 to TRBJ1-6; 8 positions match TRBD1. The CDR3 covers 16 residues. Germline V gene sequence: CDR1 MGHRA, CDR2 YSYEKL. V lost 0 bases to trimming and J lost 5 bases; unmatched junction nucleotides: 3. In nucleotides, the CDR3 is TGCGCCAGCAGCCAAGAGTCAGGGGGCCATAATTCACCCCTCCACTTT. Its translation: CASSQESGGHNSPLHF.

This chain connects TRBV9 to TRBJ2-2, with 8 nucleotides matching TRBD1. The CDR3 has 16 amino acids. Per germline, CDR1 SGDLS and CDR2 YYNGEE. The V segment lost 3 bases and the J segment 5 bases; nucleotides outside the gene matches: 9. The CDR3 DNA is TGTGCCAGCAGCGAAATGACAGGGGCGCGGACCGGGGAGCTGTTTTTT. Translation: CASSEMTGARTGELFF.

This chain connects TRBV12-3 or TRBV12-4 to TRBJ1-1; D not resolved. Trimming cost V 6 bases and J 3 bases, with 11 bases left between them. The CDR3 length is 13 residues. Here the CDR3 DNA reads TGTGCCAGCAGCCCGACACCTGACACTGAAGCTTTCTTT. Its protein is CASSPTPDTEAFF.

This clone was observed once. The V and J genes are TRBV3-1 (or the pseudogene TRBV3-2) and TRBJ2-7; 12 nucleotides align to TRBD2. CDR1 and CDR2 from the germline V gene are LGHDT and YNNKEL (reference sequence). The CDR3 covers 16 residues. J gave up 6 bases and V 3 bases, and 9 bases lay outside the gene matches. In DNA, the CDR3 is TGTGCCAGCAGCCAGCGGACTAGCGGGACCCCCCGCGAGCAGTACTTC. It encodes CASSQRTSGTPREQYF.

The rearrangement links TRBV4-2 to TRBJ2-3, with TRBD2 matching 10 bases. The junction had 7 bases not matched to a gene; V was cut back by 4 bases and J by 6 bases. This CDR3 has 15 amino acids. Germline-derived CDR1 and CDR2 are LGHNA and YNFKEQ. CDR3 amino acids: CASSPRQAGGDTQYF. The CDR3 DNA reads as TGTGCCAGCAGCCCCAGGCAAGCGGGAGGGGATACGCAGTATTTT.

This sequence joins TRBV27 and TRBJ2-7, with 15 bases that match TRBD2. The CDR3 has 16 residues. J gave up 4 bases and V 6 bases, and 7 bases lay outside the gene matches. Germline lookup yields CDR1 MNHEY and CDR2 SMNVEV (reference sequence). The CDR3 DNA sequence: TGTGCCAGCAGGAAGGGACTAGCGGGAGGTGGTTACGAGCAGTACTTC. Protein sequence: CASRKGLAGGGYEQYF.

The rearrangement uses TRBV5-5 and TRBJ2-3; the D gene is possibly TRBD2 (6 bases). Germline-derived CDR1 and CDR2 are SGHKS and YYEKEE (reference sequence). The V end was cut by 5 bases, the J end by 1 base, with 11 bases between. There are 14 residues in the CDR3. CDR3 nucleotides: TGTGCCAGCAGGGAGGGACTCCGCACAGATACGCAGTATTTT. As protein: CASREGLRTDTQYF.

V and J are TRBV18 and TRBJ2-3; TRBD2 aligns across 11 bases. V trimming: 5 bases; J trimming: 5 bases; junction bases outside the gene matches: 3. Germline V CDR1 and CDR2: KGHSH, LQKENI. The CDR3 extends over 14 amino acids. The CDR3 nucleotides read TGTGCCAGCTCATCTGGGACTAGCGGAGATACGCAGTATTTT. Its protein product is CASSSGTSGDTQYF. Combining the CDR3 with reference TRBV18 and TRBJ2-3 gives the whole variable domain NAGVMQNPRHLVRRRGQEARLRCSPMKGHSHVYWYRQLPEEGLKFMVYLQKENIIDESGMPKERFSAEFPKEGPSILRIQQVVRGDSAAYFCASSSGTSGDTQYFGPGTRLTVL.

The chain couples TRBV7-2 to TRBJ2-5, with D uncertain. Trimming took off 2 bases at V and 7 bases at J, with 14 bases between the two ends. The CDR3 spans 14 residues. CDR1 and CDR2 (germline): SGHTA, FQGNSA. This CDR3 is CASSLRSSHGTQYF. CDR3 coding DNA: TGTGCCAGCAGCTTACGTAGCAGTCATGGGACCCAGTACTTC.

This clone has more than one count but fewer than ten. The chain combines TRBV4-2 with TRBJ1-1; 10 bases are shared with TRBD1. CDR3 length: 15 amino acids. In germline, CDR1 is LGHNA, CDR2 YNFKEQ. Germline trimming cut 4 bases from V and 3 bases from J; bases unmatched to any gene: 5. The CDR3 sequence is CASSRSGTGDTEAFF. In DNA, the CDR3 is TGTGCCAGCAGCCGTTCCGGGACAGGGGACACTGAAGCTTTCTTT.

J is TRBJ1-4 and V is TRBV5-7, with 8 bases fitting TRBD1. TRBV5-7 is marked as an open reading frame, function uncertain. The V segment lost 4 bases and the J segment 7 bases; nucleotides outside the gene matches: 6. This CDR3 spans 14 amino acids. CDR3 amino acids: CASSPDRVREKLFF. The CDR3 coding sequence is TGTGCCAGCAGCCCGGACAGGGTTCGTGAAAAACTGTTTTTT.

The CDR3, as DNA: TGTGCCAGCAGCTGGGGGGGCGAGCAGTACTTC. Amino acids: CASSWGGEQYF. The chain uses TRBV11-2 and TRBJ2-7; the match to TRBD2 covers 7 bases. The CDR3 is 11 amino acids. Per the germline V gene, CDR1 is SGHAT and CDR2 is FQNNGV. The V and J ends lost 4 bases and 6 bases, in that order; junction bases with no gene match: 0.

This clone was seen just once. V usage is TRBV30 and J usage is TRBJ2-2; 7 nucleotides agree with TRBD1. Germline V gene lookup returns CDR1 GTSNPN and CDR2 SVGIG (reference sequence). With V trimmed by 3 bases and J by 3 bases, 7 bases remained unmatched. The CDR3 spans 15 residues. CDR3 amino acids: CAWRANRGYTGELFF. CDR3 sequence (DNA): TGTGCCTGGAGAGCGAACAGGGGATACACCGGGGAGCTGTTTTTT. The full variable domain, completed using reference TRBV30 and TRBJ2-2, is SQTIHQWPATLVQPVGSPLSLECTVEGTSNPNLYWYRQAAGRGLQLLFYSVGIGQISSEVPQNLSASRPQDRQFILSSKKLLLSDSGFYLCAWRANRGYTGELFFGEGSRLTVL.

This clone was detected once. V is TRBV7-3 and J is TRBJ1-2; D possibly corresponds to TRBD1 (6 bases). V gave up 0 bases and J gave up 8 bases, with 13 bases separating them. Germline V CDR1 and CDR2: SGHTA, FQGTGA. The CDR3 sequence is 14 residues long. CDR3 region: CASSLTGGPRGYTF. DNA of the CDR3: TGTGCCAGCAGCTTAACGGGGGGGCCCAGAGGCTACACCTTC.

This chain joins TRBV18 and TRBJ2-2; possible D gene TRBD1, 6 bases. The germline gives CDR1 KGHSH, CDR2 LQKENI. Deletions cut 1 base from V and 1 base from J, with 10 bases between. This CDR3 is 16 amino acids long. The CDR3 sequence: CASSPLSGQNTGELFF. As DNA, the CDR3 is TGTGCCAGCTCACCACTATCGGGACAGAACACCGGGGAGCTGTTTTTT.

This chain joins TRBV6-2 or TRBV6-3 and TRBJ1-1; D uncertain. The CDR3 is 13 residues long. Trimming took off 5 bases at V and 4 bases at J, with 11 bases between the two ends. Germline CDR1 is MNHEY and CDR2 is SVGEGT. The CDR3 DNA reads TGTGCCAGCAGTGCCGTGGCAACCACTGAAGCTTTCTTT. Protein sequence: CASSAVATTEAFF.

The rearrangement joins TRBV18 to TRBJ2-7, with TRBD2 as a possible D gene (6 bases). In germline, CDR1 is KGHSH, CDR2 LQKENI. The V gene lost 3 bases and the J gene lost 0 bases, with 18 bases spanning the gap. The CDR3 contains 17 residues. The CDR3 nucleotides read TGTGCCAGCTCACCGGGGGGTTCAGCGGGCCGCTCCTACGAGCAGTACTTC. Protein: CASSPGGSAGRSYEQYF. The entire variable domain, with the rest obtained from reference TRBV18 and TRBJ2-7, is as follows: NAGVMQNPRHLVRRRGQEARLRCSPMKGHSHVYWYRQLPEEGLKFMVYLQKENIIDESGMPKERFSAEFPKEGPSILRIQQVVRGDSAAYFCASSPGGSAGRSYEQYFGPGTRLTVT.